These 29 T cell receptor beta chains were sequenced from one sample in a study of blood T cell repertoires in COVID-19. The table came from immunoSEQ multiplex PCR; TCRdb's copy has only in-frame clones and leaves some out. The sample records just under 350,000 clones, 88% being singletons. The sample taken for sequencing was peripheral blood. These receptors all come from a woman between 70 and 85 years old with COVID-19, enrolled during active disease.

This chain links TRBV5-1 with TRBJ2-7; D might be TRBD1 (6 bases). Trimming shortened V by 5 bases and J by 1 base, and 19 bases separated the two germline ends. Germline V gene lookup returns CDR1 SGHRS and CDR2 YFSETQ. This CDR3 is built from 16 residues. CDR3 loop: CASSPQTGTLSYEQYF. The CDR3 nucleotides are TGCGCCAGCAGTCCCCAAACAGGGACCCTTTCCTACGAGCAGTACTTC.

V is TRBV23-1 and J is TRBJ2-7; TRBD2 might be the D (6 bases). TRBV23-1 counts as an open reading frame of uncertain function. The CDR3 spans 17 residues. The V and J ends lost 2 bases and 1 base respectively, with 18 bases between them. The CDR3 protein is CASSQGRESDSSYEQYF. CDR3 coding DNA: TGCGCCAGCAGTCAAGGGCGGGAATCCGACAGTTCCTACGAGCAGTACTTC.

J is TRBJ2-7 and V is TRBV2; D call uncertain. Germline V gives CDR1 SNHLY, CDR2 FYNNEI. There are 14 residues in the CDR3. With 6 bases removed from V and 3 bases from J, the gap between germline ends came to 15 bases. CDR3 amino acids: CASSPEQLSYEQYF. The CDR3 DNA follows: TGTGCCAGCAGCCCGGAACAGCTGAGCTACGAGCAGTACTTC. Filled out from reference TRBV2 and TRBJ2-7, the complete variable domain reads EPEVTQTPSHQVTQMGQEVILRCVPISNHLYFYWYRQILGQKVEFLVSFYNNEISEKSEIFDDQFSVERPDGSNFTLKIRSTKLEDSAMYFCASSPEQLSYEQYFGPGTRLTVT.

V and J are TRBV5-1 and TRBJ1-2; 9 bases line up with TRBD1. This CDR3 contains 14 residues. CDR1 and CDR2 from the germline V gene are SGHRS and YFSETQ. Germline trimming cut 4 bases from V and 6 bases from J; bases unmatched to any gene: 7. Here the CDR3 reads CASSLPDRGDGYTF. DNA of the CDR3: TGCGCCAGCAGCCTCCCGGACAGGGGTGATGGCTACACCTTC.

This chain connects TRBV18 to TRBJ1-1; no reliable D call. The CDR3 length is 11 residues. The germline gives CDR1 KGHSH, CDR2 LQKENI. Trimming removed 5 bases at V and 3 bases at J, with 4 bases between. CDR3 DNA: TGTGCCAGCTCATATGACACTGAAGCTTTCTTT. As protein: CASSYDTEAFF.

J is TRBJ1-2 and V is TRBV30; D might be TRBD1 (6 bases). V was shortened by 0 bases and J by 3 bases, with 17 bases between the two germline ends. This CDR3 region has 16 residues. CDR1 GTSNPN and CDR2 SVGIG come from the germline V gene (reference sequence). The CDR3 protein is CAWSVKRGRGDYGYTF. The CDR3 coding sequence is TGTGCCTGGAGTGTTAAGCGGGGCAGGGGCGACTATGGCTACACCTTC.

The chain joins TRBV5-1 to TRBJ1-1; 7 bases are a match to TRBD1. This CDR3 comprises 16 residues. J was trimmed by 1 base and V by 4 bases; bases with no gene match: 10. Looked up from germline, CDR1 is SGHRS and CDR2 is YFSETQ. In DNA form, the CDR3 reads TGCGCCAGCAGCCGAACAGGGGTGGACAGGAACACTGAAGCTTTCTTT. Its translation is CASSRTGVDRNTEAFF.

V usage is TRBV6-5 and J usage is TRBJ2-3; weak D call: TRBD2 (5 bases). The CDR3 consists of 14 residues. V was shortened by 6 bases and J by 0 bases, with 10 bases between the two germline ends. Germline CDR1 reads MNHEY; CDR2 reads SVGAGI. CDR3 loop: CASRPRGSTDTQYF. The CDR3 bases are TGTGCCAGCAGACCCCGGGGTAGCACAGATACGCAGTATTTT.

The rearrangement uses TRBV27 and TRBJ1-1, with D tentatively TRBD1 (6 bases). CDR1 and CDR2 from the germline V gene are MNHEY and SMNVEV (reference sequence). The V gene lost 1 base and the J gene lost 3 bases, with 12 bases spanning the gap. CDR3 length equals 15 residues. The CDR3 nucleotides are TGTGCCAGCAGTTTATGGGCAGGGGCTTACACTGAAGCTTTCTTT. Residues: CASSLWAGAYTEAFF.

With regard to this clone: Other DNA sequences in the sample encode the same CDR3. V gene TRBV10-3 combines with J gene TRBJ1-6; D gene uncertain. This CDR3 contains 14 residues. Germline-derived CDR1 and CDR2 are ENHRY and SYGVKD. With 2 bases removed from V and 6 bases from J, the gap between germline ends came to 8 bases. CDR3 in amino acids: CAISESGGNSPLHF. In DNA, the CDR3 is TGTGCCATCAGTGAGAGCGGCGGTAATTCACCCCTCCACTTT.

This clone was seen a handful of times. CDR3 loop: CASSYNRGKDEQFF. The CDR3 nucleotides read TGTGCCAGCAGTTACAACAGGGGGAAGGATGAGCAGTTCTTC. V gene TRBV6-5 combines with J gene TRBJ2-1; 8 bases are a match to TRBD1. Germline V gene sequence: CDR1 MNHEY, CDR2 SVGAGI. The CDR3 extends over 14 amino acids. With V trimmed by 2 bases and J by 8 bases, 5 bases remained unmatched.

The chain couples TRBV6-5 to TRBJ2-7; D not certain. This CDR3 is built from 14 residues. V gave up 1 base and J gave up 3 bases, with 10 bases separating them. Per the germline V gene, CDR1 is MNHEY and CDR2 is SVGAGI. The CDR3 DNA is TGTGCCAGCAGTTACTTGGCAGGAATCTACGAGCAGTACTTC. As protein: CASSYLAGIYEQYF.

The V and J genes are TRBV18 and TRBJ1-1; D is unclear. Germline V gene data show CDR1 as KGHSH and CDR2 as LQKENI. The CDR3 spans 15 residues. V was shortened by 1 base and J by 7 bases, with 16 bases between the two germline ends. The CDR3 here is CASSPQSSIGGEAFF. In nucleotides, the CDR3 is TGTGCCAGCTCACCACAATCGAGTATAGGAGGTGAAGCTTTCTTT.

The CDR3 DNA reads TGTGCCAGCAGCCCAGGACAGGCTGAAGCTTTCTTT. Amino acid sequence: CASSPGQAEAFF. The chain recombines TRBV5-6 with TRBJ1-1, with 7 bases lining up with TRBD1. CDR3 length: 12 amino acids. Germline V gives CDR1 SGHDT, CDR2 YYEEEE. V lost 4 bases to trimming and J lost 6 bases; unmatched junction nucleotides: 3.

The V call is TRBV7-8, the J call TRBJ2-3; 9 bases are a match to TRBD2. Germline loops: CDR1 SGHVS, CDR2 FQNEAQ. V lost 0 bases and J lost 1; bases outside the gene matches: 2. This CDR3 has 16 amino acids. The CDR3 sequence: CASSLALAGRTDTQYF. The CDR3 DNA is TGTGCCAGCAGCTTAGCACTAGCGGGTCGCACAGATACGCAGTATTTT.

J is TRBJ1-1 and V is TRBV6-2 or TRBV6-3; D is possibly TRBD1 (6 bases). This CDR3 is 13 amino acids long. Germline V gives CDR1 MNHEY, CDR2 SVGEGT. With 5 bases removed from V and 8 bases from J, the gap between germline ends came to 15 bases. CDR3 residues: CASSPRRTEEAFF. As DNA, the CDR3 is TGTGCCAGCAGTCCGAGACGGACAGAAGAAGCTTTCTTT.

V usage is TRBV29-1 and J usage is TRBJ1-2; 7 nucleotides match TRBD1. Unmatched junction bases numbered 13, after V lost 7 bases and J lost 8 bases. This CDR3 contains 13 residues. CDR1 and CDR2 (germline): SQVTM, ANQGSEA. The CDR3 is CSARQGQSGGYTF. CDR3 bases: TGCAGCGCCCGACAGGGACAATCTGGCGGCTACACCTTC.

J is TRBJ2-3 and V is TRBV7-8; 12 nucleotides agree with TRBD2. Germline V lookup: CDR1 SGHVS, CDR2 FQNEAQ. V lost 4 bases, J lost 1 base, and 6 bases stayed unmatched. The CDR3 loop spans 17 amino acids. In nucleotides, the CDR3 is TGTGCCAGCAGCTCCTTGACTAGCGGGGGCCGCACAGATACGCAGTATTTT. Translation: CASSSLTSGGRTDTQYF.

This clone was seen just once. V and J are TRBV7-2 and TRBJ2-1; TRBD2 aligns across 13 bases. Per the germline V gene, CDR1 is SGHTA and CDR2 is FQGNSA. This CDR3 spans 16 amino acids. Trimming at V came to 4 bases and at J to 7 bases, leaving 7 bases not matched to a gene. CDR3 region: CASSWVTSGGANEQFF. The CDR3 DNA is TGTGCCAGCAGCTGGGTAACTAGCGGGGGGGCTAATGAGCAGTTCTTC.

The CDR3 loop is CASSHPSGQNEQYF. CDR3 coding DNA: TGCGCCAGCAGTCATCCCTCGGGACAAAACGAGCAGTACTTC. The chain uses TRBV23-1 and TRBJ2-7; possible D gene TRBD1, 6 bases. TRBV23-1 is an ORF; its function is uncertain. V was pared by 3 bases and J by 5 bases, with 14 bases between. The length of the CDR3 is 14 residues.

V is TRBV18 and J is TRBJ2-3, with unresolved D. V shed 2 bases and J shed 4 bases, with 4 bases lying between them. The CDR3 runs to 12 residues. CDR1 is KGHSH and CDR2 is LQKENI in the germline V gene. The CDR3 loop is CASSPTPDTQYF. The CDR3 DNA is TGTGCCAGCTCACCAACTCCAGATACGCAGTATTTT.

The CDR3 is CASRRDSYNEKLFF. The DNA of the CDR3 is TGTGCCAGCAGGAGGGACAGCTATAATGAAAAACTGTTTTTT. The gene calls are TRBV6-5 and TRBJ1-4; TRBD1 aligns across 7 bases. The CDR3 is 14 residues long. V dropped 6 bases and J dropped 4; count of bases not matched to a gene: 5. CDR1 is MNHEY and CDR2 is SVGAGI in the germline V gene.

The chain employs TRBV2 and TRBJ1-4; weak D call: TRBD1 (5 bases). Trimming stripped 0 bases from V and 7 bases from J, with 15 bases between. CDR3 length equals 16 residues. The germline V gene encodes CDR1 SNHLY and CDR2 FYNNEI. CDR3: CASSEALAGGGEKLFF. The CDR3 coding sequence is TGTGCCAGCAGTGAAGCGCTCGCGGGGGGAGGTGAAAAACTGTTTTTT.

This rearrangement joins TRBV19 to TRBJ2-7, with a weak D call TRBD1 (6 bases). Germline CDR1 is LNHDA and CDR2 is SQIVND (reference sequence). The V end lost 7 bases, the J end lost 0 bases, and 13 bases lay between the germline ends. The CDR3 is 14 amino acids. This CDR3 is CASTSRDTSYEQYF. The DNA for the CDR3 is TGTGCCAGTACCTCTCGGGACACCTCCTACGAGCAGTACTTC.

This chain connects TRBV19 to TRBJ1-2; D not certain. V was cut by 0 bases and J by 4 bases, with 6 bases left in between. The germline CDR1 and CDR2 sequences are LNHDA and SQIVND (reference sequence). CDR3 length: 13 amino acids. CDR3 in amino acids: CASSIDRGYGYTF. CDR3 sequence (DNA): TGTGCCAGTAGTATAGACAGAGGCTATGGCTACACCTTC.

CDR3 in amino acids: CASSRGAGGKDTEAFF. The CDR3 nucleotides are TGTGCCAGCAGCCGTGGGGCAGGGGGTAAGGACACTGAAGCTTTCTTT. The V and J genes are TRBV4-2 and TRBJ1-1; 7 bases align to TRBD1. The length of the CDR3 is 16 residues. Per germline, CDR1 LGHNA and CDR2 YNFKEQ. With V trimmed by 4 bases and J by 3 bases, 11 bases remained unmatched.

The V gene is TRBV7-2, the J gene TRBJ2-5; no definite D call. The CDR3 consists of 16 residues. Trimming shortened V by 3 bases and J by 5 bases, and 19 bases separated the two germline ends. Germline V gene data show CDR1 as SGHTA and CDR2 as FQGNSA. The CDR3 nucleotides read TGTGCCAGCAGCTTTTTACGGCGACTGGAGTACGAGACCCAGTACTTC. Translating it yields CASSFLRRLEYETQYF.

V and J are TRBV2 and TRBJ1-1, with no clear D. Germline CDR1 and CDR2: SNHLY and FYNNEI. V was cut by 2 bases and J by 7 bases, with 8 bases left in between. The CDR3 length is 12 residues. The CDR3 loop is CASSEYGGEAFF. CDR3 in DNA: TGTGCCAGCAGTGAATACGGCGGTGAAGCTTTCTTT.

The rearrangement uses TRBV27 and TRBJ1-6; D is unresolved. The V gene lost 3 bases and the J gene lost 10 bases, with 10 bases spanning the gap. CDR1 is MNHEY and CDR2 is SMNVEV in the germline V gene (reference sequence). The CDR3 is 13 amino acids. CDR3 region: CASSFKGDSPLHF. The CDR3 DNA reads TGTGCCAGCAGTTTTAAGGGAGACTCACCCCTCCACTTT.